Listed below are T cell receptor beta chains from one sample, sequenced in a study of neurological immune-mediated disorders. TCRdb processed the 5' RACE reads anew with MiXCR; each CDR3 protein has one entry. This sample carries approximately 53,000 distinct CDR3 sequences, more than 8% of them seen once, and the ten largest clones take about 1.5%. The specimen sequenced was PBMCs. All receptors come from a woman aged 35 to 49 in good health. Both conserved end residues are part of each CDR3. The D gene is left open where the match is weak. Clone size is not always given. Where it is, it says once, few, many or a class for expanded clones.

V gene	D gene	clone size	J gene	CDR3 protein	CDR3 DNA
TRBV5-1	TRBD1	many	TRBJ2-7	CASSSGGTGGYEQYF	TGCGCCAGCAGCTCGGGAGGGACAGGGGGCTACGAGCAGTACTTC
TRBV15	TRBD1	many	TRBJ2-2	CATSRDTGGGTGELFF	TGTGCCACCAGCAGAGATACAGGGGGCGGCACCGGGGAGCTGTTTTTT
TRBV5-5	-	-	TRBJ2-5	CASSFSGARETQYF	TGTGCCAGCAGCTTTTCGGGAGCCCGGGAGACCCAGTACTTC
TRBV5-1	-	many	TRBJ2-3	CASSPRPRRATDTQYF	TGCGCCAGCAGCCCCCGCCCGAGGCGGGCCACAGATACGCAGTATTTT
TRBV14	TRBD1	many	TRBJ2-7	CASSPTGASYEQYF	TGTGCCAGCAGCCCGACAGGGGCTTCCTACGAGCAGTACTTC
TRBV9	TRBD1	once	TRBJ2-2	CASSVGGTGGMTGELFF	TGTGCCAGCAGCGTAGGGGGGACAGGGGGGATGACCGGGGAGCTGTTTTTT
TRBV27	-	many	TRBJ1-6	CASSRRQQDYNSPLHF	TGTGCCAGCAGTCGAAGGCAGCAGGACTATAATTCACCCCTCCACTTT
TRBV6-6	-	many	TRBJ1-1	CASSYSKPQAFF	TGTGCCAGCAGTTACTCGAAACCACAAGCTTTCTTT
TRBV20-1	-	many	TRBJ2-1	CSASVPSSYNEQFF	TGCAGTGCTAGCGTTCCGAGCTCCTACAATGAGCAGTTCTTC
TRBV7-3	TRBD2	many	TRBJ2-7	CASSLGGRGYEQYF	TGTGCCAGCAGCTTAGGCGGGAGAGGCTACGAGCAGTACTTC
TRBV12-3/TRBV12-4	-	many	TRBJ2-1	CASSSSIYNEQFF	TGTGCCAGCAGCTCCTCAATATACAATGAGCAGTTCTTC
TRBV6-5	-	few	TRBJ1-1	CASSYSGRVTEAFF	TGTGCCAGCAGTTACTCGGGCAGGGTGACTGAAGCTTTCTTT
TRBV20-1	TRBD2	medium-sized	TRBJ2-1	CSASPGAGGAGRYNEQFF	TGCAGTGCTAGCCCCGGAGCGGGAGGAGCGGGTCGCTACAATGAGCAGTTCTTC
TRBV25-1	-	-	TRBJ1-4	CASSEYTFRGEKLFF	TGTGCCAGCAGTGAATATACCTTCCGGGGCGAAAAACTGTTTTTT
TRBV12-5	-	many	TRBJ2-5	CASGTGVQETQYF	TGTGCTAGTGGGACAGGCGTCCAAGAGACCCAGTACTTC
TRBV25-1	-	many	TRBJ1-6	CASSETGRNNSPLHF	TGTGCCAGCAGTGAAACGGGACGGAATAATTCACCCCTCCACTTT
TRBV20-1	-	-	TRBJ2-3	CSALLLGADTDTQYF	TGCAGTGCTTTACTATTGGGGGCCGACACAGATACGCAGTATTTT
TRBV12-3/TRBV12-4	-	many	TRBJ1-4	CASSRRPKGGEKLFF	TGTGCCAGCAGCCGCCGACCGAAGGGAGGTGAAAAACTGTTTTTT
TRBV7-2	-	many	TRBJ2-3	CASSSRRGDTQYF	TGTGCCAGCAGCTCTCGGAGGGGAGATACGCAGTATTTT
TRBV20-1	-	many	TRBJ1-6	CSASWAMGSNSPLHF	TGCAGTGCTAGCTGGGCTATGGGGAGTAATTCACCCCTCCACTTT
TRBV6-5	-	many	TRBJ2-1	CASSPPGPFYNEQFF	TGTGCCAGCAGTCCTCCGGGTCCGTTTTACAATGAGCAGTTCTTC
TRBV27	-	many	TRBJ2-6	CASSFRVHSGANVLTF	TGTGCCAGCAGTTTCCGGGTACACTCTGGGGCCAACGTCCTGACTTTC
TRBV7-9	TRBD2	many	TRBJ2-7	CASSLTSGGHKDEQYF	TGTGCCAGCAGCCTCACTAGCGGGGGCCATAAGGACGAGCAGTACTTC
TRBV20-1	TRBD1	many	TRBJ1-3	CSAPGTVGNTIYF	TGCAGTGCTCCCGGGACAGTAGGAAACACCATATATTTT
TRBV18	TRBD1	few	TRBJ1-5	CASSPMENPGGNQPQHF	TGTGCCAGCTCGCCCATGGAGAATCCAGGGGGAAATCAGCCCCAGCATTTT
TRBV19	-	-	TRBJ2-3	CATRKTSTDTQYF	TGTGCCACTAGGAAAACTAGCACAGATACGCAGTATTTT
TRBV7-7	-	-	TRBJ1-1	CASSLTANTEAFF	TGTGCCAGCAGCTTAACAGCCAACACTGAAGCTTTCTTT
TRBV20-1	-	many	TRBJ1-2	CSARVRASGDYGYTF	TGCAGTGCTAGAGTTCGGGCCTCAGGGGACTATGGCTACACCTTC
TRBV12-3/TRBV12-4	-	many	TRBJ2-1	CASSFGSGSGEQFF	TGTGCCAGCAGTTTCGGGTCGGGGTCGGGCGAGCAGTTCTTC